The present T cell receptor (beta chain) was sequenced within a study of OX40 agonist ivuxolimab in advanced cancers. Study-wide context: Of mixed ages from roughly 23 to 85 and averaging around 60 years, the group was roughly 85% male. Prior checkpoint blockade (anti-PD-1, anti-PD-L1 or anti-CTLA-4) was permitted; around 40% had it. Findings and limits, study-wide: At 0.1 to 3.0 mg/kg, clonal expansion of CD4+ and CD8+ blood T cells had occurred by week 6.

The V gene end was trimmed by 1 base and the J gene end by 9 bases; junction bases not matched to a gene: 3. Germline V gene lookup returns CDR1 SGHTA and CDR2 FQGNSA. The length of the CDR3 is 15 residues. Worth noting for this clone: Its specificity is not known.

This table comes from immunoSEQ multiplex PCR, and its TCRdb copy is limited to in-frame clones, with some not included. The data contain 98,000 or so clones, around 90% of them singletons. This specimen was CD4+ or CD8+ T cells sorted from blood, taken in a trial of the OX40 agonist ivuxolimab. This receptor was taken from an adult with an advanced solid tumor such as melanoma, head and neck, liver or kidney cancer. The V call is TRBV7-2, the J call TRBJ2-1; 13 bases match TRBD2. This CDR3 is CASSLGLAGGSEQFF. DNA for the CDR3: TGTGCCAGCAGCTTAGGACTAGCGGGAGGTTCTGAGCAGTTCTTC.